This T cell receptor beta chain was observed in a study of CD8 T cells in ankylosing spondylitis listed by TCRdb under 2017. Background on the whole study: To find TCR variants linked to disease, the study profiled T cell receptor beta repertoires in ankylosing spondylitis patients and healthy donors. In total, the full study cohort was made up of 95 to 110 healthy donors and 25 ankylosing spondylitis patients. Samples of peripheral blood were taken, and for ankylosing spondylitis patients, synovial fluid was collected as well.

This clonotype was seen many times. Its cognate antigen has yet to be identified. No much larger clone exists at a distance of one base, and base qualities are not known. The instrument was an Illumina HiSeq 2500. Quantitative 5'-RACE with molecular barcodes was the method used to prepare the TCR beta libraries. The authors' analysis ran thus. A new computational method based on a probabilistic model of VDJ rearrangement was used to identify disease-linked TCR variants. Starting from the raw public reads, TCRdb applied fastp trimming at Q25, assembled clones with MiXCR and retained in-frame beta chains. Merged by CDR3 protein, the rows form single entries marked with the most common genes and DNA. TCRdb's processing, not the study's, gives the V and J calls here. The sample table lists about 130,000 distinct CDR3 sequences, about 7% of them with a count of one. The ten largest account for roughly an eighth of the sample.

What the study reported, not specific to this receptor: The disease-linked clones had a CD8+ phenotype and were found at relatively low frequencies in peripheral blood. The disease-linked clones were reported as significantly enriched in matched synovial fluid samples from ankylosing spondylitis patients. A TCR beta motif made up of under ten highly homologous amino acid variants appeared to be characteristic of blood from ankylosing spondylitis patients. Some motif variants had previously been reported in the synovial fluid and blood of reactive arthritis patients, which suggests shared mechanisms of disease initiation.

From the cysteine through the phenylalanine, the CDR3 covers 14 amino acids. Only the CDR3 DNA is retained, 42 bases long and in frame from the first base. From a lookup of the germline V gene, CDR1 and CDR2 are SGHRS and YFSETQ. V loses 6 bases of germline sequence and J loses 4 bases, and the interval between the two ends is 11 bases. Recombination connected TRBV5-1 to TRBJ2-6, with the D gene call left open. Sequencing used blood, either unsorted or a sorted T cell fraction (not recorded which). The source of this sequence is a female donor with ankylosing spondylitis or in good health (not recorded which). The nucleotide sequence is TGCGCCAGCAACTTAACCCCCGGGGCCAACGTCCTGACTTTC. Translated, it reads CASNLTPGANVLTF.